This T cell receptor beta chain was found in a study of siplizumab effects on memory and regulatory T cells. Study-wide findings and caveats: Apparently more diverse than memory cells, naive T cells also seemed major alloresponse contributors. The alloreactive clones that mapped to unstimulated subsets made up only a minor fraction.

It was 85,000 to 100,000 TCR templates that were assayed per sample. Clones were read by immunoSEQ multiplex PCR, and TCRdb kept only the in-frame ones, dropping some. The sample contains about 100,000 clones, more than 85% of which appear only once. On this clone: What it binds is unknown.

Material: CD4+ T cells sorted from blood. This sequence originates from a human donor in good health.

As DNA, the CDR3 is TGTGCTAGTGGTCTCCCAATCCGCTCCTACGAGCAGTACTTC. It specifies CASGLPIRSYEQYF. The chain is built from TRBV12-5 and TRBJ2-7; unclear D gene. The V gene's germline CDR1 is LGHNT and CDR2 FRNRAP. The V end lost 5 bases, the J end lost 0 bases, and 11 bases lay between the germline ends. The CDR3 loop spans 14 amino acids.